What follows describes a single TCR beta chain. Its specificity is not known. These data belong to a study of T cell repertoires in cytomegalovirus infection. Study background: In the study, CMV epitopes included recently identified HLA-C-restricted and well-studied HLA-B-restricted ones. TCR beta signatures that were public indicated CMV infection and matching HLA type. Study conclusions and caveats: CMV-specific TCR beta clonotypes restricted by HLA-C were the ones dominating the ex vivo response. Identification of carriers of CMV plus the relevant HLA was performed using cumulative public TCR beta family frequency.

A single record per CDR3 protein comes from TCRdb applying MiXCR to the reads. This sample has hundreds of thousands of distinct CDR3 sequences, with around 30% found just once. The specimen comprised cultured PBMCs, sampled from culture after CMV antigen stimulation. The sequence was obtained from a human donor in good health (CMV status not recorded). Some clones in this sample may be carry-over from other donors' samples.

The CDR3 DNA is TGTGCCAGCCGTGGGAGTCTCTACAATGAGCAGTTCTTC. Translation gives CASRGSLYNEQFF. The chain couples TRBV7-2 to TRBJ2-1; weak D call: TRBD2 (5 bases). The CDR3 spans 13 residues. V dropped 8 bases and J dropped 3 bases, with 11 bases sitting between them. Germline CDR1 is SGHTA and CDR2 is FQGNSA. Full variable domain (remainder filled in from reference TRBV7-2 and TRBJ2-1): GAGVSQSPSNKVTEKGKDVELRCDPISGHTALYWYRQSLGQGLEFLIYFQGNSAPDKSGLPSDRFSAERTGGSVSTLTIQRTQQEDSAVYLCASRGSLYNEQFFGPGTRLTVL.